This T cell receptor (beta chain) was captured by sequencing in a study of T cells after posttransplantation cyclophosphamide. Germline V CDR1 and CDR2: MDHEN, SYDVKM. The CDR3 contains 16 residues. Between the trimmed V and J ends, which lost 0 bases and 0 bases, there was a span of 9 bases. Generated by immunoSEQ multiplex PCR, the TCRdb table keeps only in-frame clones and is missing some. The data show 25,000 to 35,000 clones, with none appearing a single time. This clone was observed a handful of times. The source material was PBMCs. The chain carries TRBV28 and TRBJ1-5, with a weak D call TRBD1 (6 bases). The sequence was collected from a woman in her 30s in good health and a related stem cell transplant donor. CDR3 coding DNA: TGTGCCAGCAGTTTATGGCAGGGGAATAGCAATCAGCCCCAGCATTTT. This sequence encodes CASSLWQGNSNQPQHF.